The following is a T cell receptor (beta chain) sequence with its context. What it recognizes is unknown. Deep sequencing aimed at 1 in 200,000 to 1 in 1 million T cells' resolution. Profiling relied on immunoSEQ multiplex PCR, and the TCRdb table lists in-frame clones only, not all of them. The sample records approximately 320,000 clones, 67% being singletons. The data derive from a study of cytotoxic CD8 clonotypes in ibrutinib-treated CLL. Whole-study results and caveats: Lymph node repertoires were not studied, and sampling times were unmatched.

CDR3 size: 15 residues. V lost 5 bases to trimming and J lost 2 bases; unmatched junction nucleotides: 5. The germline V gene has CDR1 MDHEN and CDR2 SYDVKM. J is TRBJ2-7 and V is TRBV28; TRBD1 matches 11 bases. This receptor was obtained from a human donor with chronic lymphocytic leukemia. The sequenced sample was PBMCs, obtained after 36 months of ibrutinib treatment. The CDR3, as DNA: TGTGCCAGCAGTCTAGGGGACAGGGGGGCCTACGAGCAGTACTTC. Its translation: CASSLGDRGAYEQYF.